The TCR beta chain described here comes from a study of blood T cell repertoires in COVID-19 (dated by TCRdb to about 2020). Study-wide context: Samples from collaborators originated in the United States, Italy and Spain and spanned both the acute and convalescent phases of COVID-19. The material from the prospective study consisted of cDNA or gDNA derived from T cells, B-cell-depleted T cells, or PBMCs. Deeply sampled blood TCRbeta repertoires from subjects exposed to, actively infected with, or recovered from COVID-19 were included in the dataset. A freely available public database, intended as a resource for researchers studying the immune response to SARS-CoV-2, is where the repertoires were released. The samples were drawn from the first 160 participants of the ongoing ImmuneRACE study and from about 1,200 subjects provided by 6 global collaborators. Nearly every sample came with metadata listing a de-identified subject ID, COVID-19 status, age in years and sex. Where available, HLA class I and class II types were taken from metadata supplied by the sample provider and were not determined by assay-based typing.

The germline V gene provides CDR1 SGHVS and CDR2 FQNEAQ. Relative to germline, V is missing 4 bases and J is missing 4 bases, with 16 bases of the junction outside any gene match. The CDR3 has 18 amino acids, counting the end cysteine and phenylalanine. Only the CDR3 region is kept as DNA, spanning 54 bases read in frame from base 1. The immunoSEQ Assay, a bias-controlled multiplex PCR, was used to amplify TCRbeta CDR3 regions from genomic DNA. In the paper's pipeline: Nucleated cell counts per sample were estimated from amplification of reference gene primers within the assay. To quantify the absolute abundance of each unique TCRbeta CDR3 rearrangement, sequence reads were collapsed and filtered. For each sample, productive Simpson clonality was calculated as the square root of Simpson's diversity index over productive rearrangements. Not all clones reach the TCRdb copy of this immuneACCESS table, which keeps in-frame sequences only. Checked studies attribute under half of the gap to unresolved V genes and leave the rest unexplained. For V, J and clone size, that table is used; D and trimming come from the DNA. The sample table shows 300,000 to 400,000 clones, and around 87% are seen once. Together, the top ten hold roughly 3.1% of the sample.

What the authors observed across the whole study: The quantity of clinical and demographic metadata differed by source and by participant and was supplied without curation.

The collaborating institutions used their own protocols to collect whole blood in K2EDTA tubes. Collaborator samples were shipped for TCRbeta analysis as frozen whole blood, isolated PBMCs, or DNA extracted from either sample type. Worth noting for this clone: Its antigen remains unidentified. Base qualities are not recorded, but no much larger clone differs from it by a single base.

Sequenced: peripheral blood. The TCR was taken from a human donor in a cohort sampled during active COVID-19. The sequence joins TRBV7-8 to TRBJ2-5; TRBD2 matches 9 bases in the middle. The CDR3: CASSYYRALAGGVETQYF. In nucleotides, the sequence is TGTGCCAGCAGCTACTATCGAGCCCTGGCGGGAGGGGTAGAGACCCAGTACTTC.